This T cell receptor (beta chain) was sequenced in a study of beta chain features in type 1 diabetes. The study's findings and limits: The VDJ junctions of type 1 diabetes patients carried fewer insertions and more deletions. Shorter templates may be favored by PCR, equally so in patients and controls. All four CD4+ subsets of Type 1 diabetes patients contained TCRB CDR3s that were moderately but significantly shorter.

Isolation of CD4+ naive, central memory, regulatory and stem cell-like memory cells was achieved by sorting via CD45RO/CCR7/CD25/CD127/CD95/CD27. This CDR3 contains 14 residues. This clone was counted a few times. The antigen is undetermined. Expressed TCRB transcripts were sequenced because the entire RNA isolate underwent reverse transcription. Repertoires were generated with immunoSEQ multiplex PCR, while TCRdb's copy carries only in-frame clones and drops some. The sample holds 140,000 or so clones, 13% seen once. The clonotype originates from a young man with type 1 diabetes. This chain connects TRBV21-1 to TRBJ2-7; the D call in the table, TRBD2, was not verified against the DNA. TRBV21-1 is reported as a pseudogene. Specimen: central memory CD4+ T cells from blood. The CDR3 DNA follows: TGTGCCAGCAGCTCAGCTAGCGGGGGTGATGAGCAGTACTTC. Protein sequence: CASSSASGGDEQYF.